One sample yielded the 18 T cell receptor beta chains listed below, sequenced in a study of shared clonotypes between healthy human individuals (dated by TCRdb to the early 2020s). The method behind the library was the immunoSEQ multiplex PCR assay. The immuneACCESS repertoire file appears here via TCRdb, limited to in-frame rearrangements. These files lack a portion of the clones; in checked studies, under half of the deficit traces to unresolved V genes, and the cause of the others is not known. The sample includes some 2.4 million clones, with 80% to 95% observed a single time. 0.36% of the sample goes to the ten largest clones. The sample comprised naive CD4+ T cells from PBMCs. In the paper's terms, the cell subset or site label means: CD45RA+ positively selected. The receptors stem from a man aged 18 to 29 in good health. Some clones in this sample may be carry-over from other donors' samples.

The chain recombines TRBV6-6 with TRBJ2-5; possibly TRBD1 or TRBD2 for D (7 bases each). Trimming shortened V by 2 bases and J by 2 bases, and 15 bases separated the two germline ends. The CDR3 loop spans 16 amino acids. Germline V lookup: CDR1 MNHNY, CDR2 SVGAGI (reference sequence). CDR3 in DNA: TGTGCCAGCAGTTACACCTCAGGGGGAGGGCAAGAGACCCAGTACTTC. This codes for CASSYTSGGGQETQYF.

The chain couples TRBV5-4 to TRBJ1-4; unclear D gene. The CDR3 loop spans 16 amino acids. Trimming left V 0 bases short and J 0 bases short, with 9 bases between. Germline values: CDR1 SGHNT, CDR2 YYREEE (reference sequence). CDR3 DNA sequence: TGTGCCAGCAGCTTGGGGGCCTCCACAACTAATGAAAAACTGTTTTTT. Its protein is CASSLGASTTNEKLFF.

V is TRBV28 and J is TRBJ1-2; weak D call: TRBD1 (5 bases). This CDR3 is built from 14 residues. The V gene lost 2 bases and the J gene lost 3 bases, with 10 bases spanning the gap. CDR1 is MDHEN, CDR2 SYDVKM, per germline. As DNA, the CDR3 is TGTGCCAGCAGTTTAAACCAGGGTGACTATGGCTACACCTTC. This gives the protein CASSLNQGDYGYTF.

The CDR3 DNA reads TGTGCCAGCAGTCAAAACCTTAGCGGTGAGCAGTTCTTC. Its protein is CASSQNLSGEQFF. The chain recombines TRBV6-6 with TRBJ2-1; weak D call: TRBD2 (6 bases). In germline, CDR1 is MNHNY, CDR2 SVGAGI (reference sequence). V was trimmed by 5 bases and J by 9 bases, leaving 14 bases between them. The CDR3 extends over 13 amino acids.

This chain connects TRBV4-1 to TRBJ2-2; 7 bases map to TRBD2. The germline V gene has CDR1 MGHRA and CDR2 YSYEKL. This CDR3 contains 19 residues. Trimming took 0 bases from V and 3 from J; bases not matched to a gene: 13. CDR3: CASSQESGGAGRYTGELFF. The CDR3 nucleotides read TGCGCCAGCAGCCAAGAATCGGGAGGAGCGGGACGATACACCGGGGAGCTGTTTTTT.

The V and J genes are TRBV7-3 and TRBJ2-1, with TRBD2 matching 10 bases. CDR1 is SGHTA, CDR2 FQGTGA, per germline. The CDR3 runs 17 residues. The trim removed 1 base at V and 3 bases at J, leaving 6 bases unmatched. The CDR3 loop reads CASSLRPSGGHYNEQFF. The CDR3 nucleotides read TGTGCCAGCAGCTTAAGGCCTAGCGGGGGCCACTACAATGAGCAGTTCTTC.

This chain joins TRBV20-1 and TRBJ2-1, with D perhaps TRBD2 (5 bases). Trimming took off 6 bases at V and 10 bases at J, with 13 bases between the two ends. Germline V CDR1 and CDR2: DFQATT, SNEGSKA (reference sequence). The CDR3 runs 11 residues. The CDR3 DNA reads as TGCAGTGCCCAGCGGTCGGACGAGCAGTTCTTC. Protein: CSAQRSDEQFF.

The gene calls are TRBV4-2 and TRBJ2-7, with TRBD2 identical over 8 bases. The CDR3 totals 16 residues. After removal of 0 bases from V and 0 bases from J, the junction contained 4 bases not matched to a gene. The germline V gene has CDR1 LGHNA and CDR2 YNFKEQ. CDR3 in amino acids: CASSQDTTSDSYEQYF. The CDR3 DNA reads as TGTGCCAGCAGCCAAGATACGACTAGCGACTCCTACGAGCAGTACTTC.

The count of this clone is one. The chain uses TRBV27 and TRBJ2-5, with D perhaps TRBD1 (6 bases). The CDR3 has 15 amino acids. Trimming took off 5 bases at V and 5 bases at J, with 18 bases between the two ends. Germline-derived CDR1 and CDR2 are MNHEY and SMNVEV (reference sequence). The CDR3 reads CASSLRPTGTETQYF. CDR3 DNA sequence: TGTGCCAGCAGTCTCCGACCTACAGGGACCGAGACCCAGTACTTC.

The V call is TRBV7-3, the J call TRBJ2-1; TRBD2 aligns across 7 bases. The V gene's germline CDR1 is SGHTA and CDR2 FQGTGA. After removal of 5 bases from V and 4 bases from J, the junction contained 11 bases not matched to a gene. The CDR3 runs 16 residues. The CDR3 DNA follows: TGTGCCAGCAGCCTCTCTAGCGGCACCATATACAATGAGCAGTTCTTC. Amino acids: CASSLSSGTIYNEQFF.

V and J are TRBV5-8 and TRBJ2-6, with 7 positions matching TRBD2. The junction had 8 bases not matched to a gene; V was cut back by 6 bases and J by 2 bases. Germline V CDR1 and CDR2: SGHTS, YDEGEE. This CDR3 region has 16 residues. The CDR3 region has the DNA TGTGCCAGCACCCCTGGGAGGGCGGCTGGGGCCAACGTCCTGACTTTC. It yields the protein CASTPGRAAGANVLTF.

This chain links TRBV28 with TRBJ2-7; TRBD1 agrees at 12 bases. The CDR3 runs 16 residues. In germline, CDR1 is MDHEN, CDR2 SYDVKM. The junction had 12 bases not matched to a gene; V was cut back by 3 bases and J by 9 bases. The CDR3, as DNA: TGTGCCAGCAGTTTTGAAGGGACAGGGGGCGTTTTGGGGCAGTACTTC. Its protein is CASSFEGTGGVLGQYF.

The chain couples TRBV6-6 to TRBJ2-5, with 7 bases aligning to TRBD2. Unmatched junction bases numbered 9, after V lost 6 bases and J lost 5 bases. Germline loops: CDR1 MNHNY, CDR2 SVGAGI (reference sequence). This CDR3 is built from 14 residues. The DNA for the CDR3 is TGTGCCAGCAGATACACCGGGGGGTGGGAGACCCAGTACTTC. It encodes CASRYTGGWETQYF.

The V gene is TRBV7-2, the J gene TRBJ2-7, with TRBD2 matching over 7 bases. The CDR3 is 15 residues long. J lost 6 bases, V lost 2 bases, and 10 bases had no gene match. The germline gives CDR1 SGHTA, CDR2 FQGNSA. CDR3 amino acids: CASSLSLAVALEQYF. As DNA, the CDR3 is TGTGCCAGCAGCTTAAGTCTAGCGGTTGCCCTCGAGCAGTACTTC.

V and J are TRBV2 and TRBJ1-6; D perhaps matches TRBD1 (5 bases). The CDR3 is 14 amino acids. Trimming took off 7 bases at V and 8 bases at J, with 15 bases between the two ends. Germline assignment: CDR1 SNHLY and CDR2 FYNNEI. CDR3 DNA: TGTGCCAGCACCCGGGATAAAGGGGATTCACCCCTCCACTTT. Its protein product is CASTRDKGDSPLHF.

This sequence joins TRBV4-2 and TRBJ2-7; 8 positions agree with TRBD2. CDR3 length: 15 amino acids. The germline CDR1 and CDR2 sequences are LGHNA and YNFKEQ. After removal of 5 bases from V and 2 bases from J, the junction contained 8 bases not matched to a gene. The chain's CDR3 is CASSSRGSGTYEQYF. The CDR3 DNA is TGTGCCAGCAGCTCCCGGGGTAGCGGGACCTACGAGCAGTACTTC.

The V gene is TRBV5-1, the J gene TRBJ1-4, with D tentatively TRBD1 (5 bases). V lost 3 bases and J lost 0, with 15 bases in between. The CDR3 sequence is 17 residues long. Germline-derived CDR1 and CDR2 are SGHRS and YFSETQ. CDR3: CASSSSRAGTTNEKLFF. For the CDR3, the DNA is TGCGCCAGCAGCTCCTCTAGAGCAGGGACAACTAATGAAAAACTGTTTTTT.

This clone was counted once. The CDR3 DNA follows: TGTGCCAGCTCCCAGACGGACTCCTACAATGAGCAGTTCTTC. This codes for CASSQTDSYNEQFF. The chain uses TRBV18 and TRBJ2-1; no clear D. V gave up 6 bases and J gave up 0 bases, with 9 bases separating them. Germline CDR1 reads KGHSH; CDR2 reads LQKENI. The CDR3 spans 14 residues.